Given below is one T cell receptor (beta chain) in context. Total RNA extracted from each sample amounted to at least 5.5 micrograms. The data are from a study of blood T cells in healthy people across ages. A second PCR, run for about 6 to 11 cycles, used a sample-barcoded 5' primer plus a J-beta primer mix. TCRdb reprocessed the 5' RACE reads with MiXCR, giving one entry per CDR3 protein. Among 1.2 million to 1.5 million distinct CDR3 sequences, almost 60% were seen once, and the ten largest hold 5% to 7%. Sequences were obtained from blood. The clonotype originates from a man aged 18 to 30 in good health.

CDR3 sequence (DNA): TGTGCCATCAGTGAGTCAACCGGGGTCGTCTATGGCTACACCTTC. Residues: CAISESTGVVYGYTF. The chain joins TRBV10-3 to TRBJ1-2; D is unclear. V was pared by 0 bases and J by 4 bases, with 12 bases between. Per the germline V gene, CDR1 is ENHRY and CDR2 is SYGVKD. The CDR3 covers 15 residues.